Listed below are T cell receptor beta chains from one sample, sequenced in a study of blood T cell repertoires in COVID-19. The table came from immunoSEQ multiplex PCR; TCRdb's copy has only in-frame clones and leaves some out. There are 150,000 to 160,000 clones in the sample; 85% to 90% occur only once, and roughly 15% lies in the top ten. Input material: peripheral blood. The receptors were sampled from a woman in her forties with acute or convalescent COVID-19. CDR3s leave out the opening cysteine and the closing phenylalanine or tryptophan. Not all rows give a size; the values are once, few, many and, for expanded clones, a class.

len: 17
abundance: -
v_gene: TRBV21-1
CDR3aa: ASSKGGGGAIRQTDTQY

len: 13
abundance: -
v_gene: TRBV15
CDR3aa: ATSRGMSGSEKLF

len: 12
abundance: -
v_gene: TRBV2
CDR3aa: ASRGDREVYEQY

len: 10
abundance: few
v_gene: TRBV2
CDR3aa: ASRTSPNIQY

len: 10
abundance: -
v_gene: TRBV6-5
CDR3aa: ASMAGTGELF

len: 11
abundance: -
v_gene: TRBV6-5
CDR3aa: ATPAGEMVEQY

len: 11
abundance: -
v_gene: TRBV12-3/TRBV12-4
CDR3aa: ASLYADTDTQY

len: 13
abundance: -
v_gene: TRBV27
CDR3aa: ASSIQGRSNQPQH

len: 14
abundance: -
v_gene: TRBV11-2
CDR3aa: ASSLRGSGTTNEQF

len: 12
abundance: -
v_gene: TRBV19
CDR3aa: ASSIRSTLETQY

len: 12
abundance: -
v_gene: TRBV5-6
CDR3aa: ASSLPTGGGGYT

len: 11
abundance: once
v_gene: TRBV19
CDR3aa: ASSIGLAYEQF

len: 14
abundance: -
v_gene: TRBV28
CDR3aa: ASSSTSGGIYNEQF

len: 14
abundance: -
v_gene: TRBV11-2
CDR3aa: ASSFASTGITYEQY

len: 15
abundance: -
v_gene: TRBV19
CDR3aa: ASNKGTGTGRTDTQY

len: 11
abundance: -
v_gene: TRBV10-1
CDR3aa: ASKAGHTGELF

len: 15
abundance: -
v_gene: TRBV27
CDR3aa: ASSAPTSGGATDTQY

len: 12
abundance: -
v_gene: TRBV9
CDR3aa: ASSPETYQETQY

len: 11
abundance: -
v_gene: TRBV27
CDR3aa: ASSLSLAQGAF

len: 15
abundance: -
v_gene: TRBV4-1
CDR3aa: ASSQETGSSYNSPLH

len: 15
abundance: once
v_gene: TRBV7-2
CDR3aa: ASSLRGGVSGSYEQY

len: 12
abundance: once
v_gene: TRBV2
CDR3aa: ARSGLAGHNEQF

len: 15
abundance: -
v_gene: TRBV2
CDR3aa: ASSGDRGDPTNEKLF

len: 12
abundance: -
v_gene: TRBV9
CDR3aa: ASSVGPSSYEQY

len: 13
abundance: -
v_gene: TRBV5-1
CDR3aa: ASSPTSGSAYEQY

len: 15
abundance: -
v_gene: TRBV5-1
CDR3aa: ASSLGEEGSSYNEQF

len: 11
abundance: -
v_gene: TRBV5-6
CDR3aa: ASTLSGANEQF

len: 13
abundance: -
v_gene: TRBV28
CDR3aa: ASSPLTGWNSPLH

len: 15
abundance: -
v_gene: TRBV6-1
CDR3aa: ASSELAGGLGTDTQY

len: 11
abundance: -
v_gene: TRBV5-1
CDR3aa: ASSGSGPYGYT

len: 15
abundance: once
v_gene: TRBV27
CDR3aa: ASSFGFPASNTGELF

len: 18
abundance: -
v_gene: TRBV27
CDR3aa: ASSLYQPGLAGGRTDTQY

len: 9
abundance: -
v_gene: TRBV30
CDR3aa: AWSEAEPLH

len: 14
abundance: -
v_gene: TRBV6-5
CDR3aa: ASSYPTSGRSYEQY

len: 14
abundance: -
v_gene: TRBV11-3
CDR3aa: ASSLREQGVFDTQY

len: 16
abundance: -
v_gene: TRBV11-3
CDR3aa: ASSFIFLAGPPGGELF

len: 13
abundance: -
v_gene: TRBV27
CDR3aa: ASSFGTGGDQPQH

len: 12
abundance: -
v_gene: TRBV7-9
CDR3aa: ASSFPKSTGELF

len: 14
abundance: -
v_gene: TRBV9
CDR3aa: ASSPVRGGSSYEQY

len: 13
abundance: -
v_gene: TRBV25-1
CDR3aa: ASSSPGQGVYEQY

len: 8
abundance: -
v_gene: TRBV20-1
CDR3aa: SALQVEQY

len: 16
abundance: -
v_gene: TRBV7-3
CDR3aa: ASSLRTSGGATTYEQY

len: 12
abundance: -
v_gene: TRBV10-3
CDR3aa: AISVDTSVNEQF

len: 13
abundance: -
v_gene: TRBV7-9
CDR3aa: ASSSRPRQNTEAF

len: 12
abundance: -
v_gene: TRBV9
CDR3aa: ASSGGVGANTIY

len: 13
abundance: -
v_gene: TRBV10-3
CDR3aa: AISSSGVYNSPLH

len: 12
abundance: -
v_gene: TRBV19
CDR3aa: ASSYGQLNQPQH

len: 12
abundance: -
v_gene: TRBV7-3
CDR3aa: ASSGGSLGTEAF

len: 14
abundance: -
v_gene: TRBV10-3
CDR3aa: AISQPAGGRLYEQY

len: 10
abundance: -
v_gene: TRBV18
CDR3aa: ASSPERGGYT

len: 12
abundance: -
v_gene: TRBV15
CDR3aa: ATSRAGMLNIQY

len: 14
abundance: -
v_gene: TRBV7-3
CDR3aa: ASSPLRAGGRNEQF

len: 14
abundance: once
v_gene: TRBV19
CDR3aa: ASSIAGTGVNTEAF

len: 13
abundance: -
v_gene: TRBV28
CDR3aa: ASSSGDSIGSPLH

len: 13
abundance: -
v_gene: TRBV6-5
CDR3aa: ASSWRLAGIGEQF

len: 13
abundance: -
v_gene: TRBV5-1
CDR3aa: ASSLGWQGANEQF

len: 13
abundance: -
v_gene: TRBV27
CDR3aa: ASSLTGQSNQPQH

len: 14
abundance: -
v_gene: TRBV11-2
CDR3aa: ASSTQSVSRGEKLF

len: 15
abundance: -
v_gene: TRBV27
CDR3aa: ASSLQEGRTNTGELF